The 26 T cell receptor beta chains in this list originate from one sample, sequenced in a study of cytomegalovirus exposure and HLA in healthy donors. In the PCR, 60 Vbeta and 13 Jbeta primers were used. Profiling relied on immunoSEQ multiplex PCR, and the TCRdb table lists in-frame clones only, not all of them. The repertoire holds around 200,000 clones, with roughly 80% as singletons. Sequencing was carried out using PBMCs. These receptors were taken from a man between 50 and 59 years old in good health and CMV-seronegative.

The rearrangement links TRBV10-3 to TRBJ2-7, with D perhaps TRBD1 (5 bases). V lost 10 bases and J 1 base, leaving 11 bases between the germline ends. Germline V gene lookup returns CDR1 ENHRY and CDR2 SYGVKD. CDR3 size: 12 residues. The CDR3 DNA sequence: TGTGCCAGTAGGGGCAGTTCCTACGAGCAGTACTTC. It encodes CASRGSSYEQYF.

The rearrangement joins TRBV11-2 to TRBJ2-2; possibly TRBD1 for D (5 bases). Germline V lookup: CDR1 SGHAT, CDR2 FQNNGV. The CDR3 has 14 amino acids. Trimming removed 3 bases at V and 4 bases at J, with 9 bases between. The CDR3 DNA reads TGTGCCAGCAGCTTCCAGCAGGGCACCGGGGAGCTGTTTTTT. Amino acids: CASSFQQGTGELFF.

About this clone: Other DNA sequences from this sample encode an identical CDR3 as well. V gene TRBV2 combines with J gene TRBJ1-1; TRBD1 might be the D (5 bases). The CDR3 runs to 15 residues. Looked up from germline, CDR1 is SNHLY and CDR2 is FYNNEI. The germline V and J ends were trimmed by 6 bases and 2 bases, with 16 bases remaining between them. Here the CDR3 DNA reads TGTGCCAGCAGGGGAAGGGGCGGCGACAACACTGAAGCTTTCTTT. Protein product: CASRGRGGDNTEAFF.

The rearrangement joins TRBV7-2 to TRBJ1-1, with D possibly matching TRBD1 (5 bases). Trimming shortened V by 5 bases and J by 6 bases, and 16 bases separated the two germline ends. CDR1 is SGHTA and CDR2 is FQGNSA in the germline V gene. This CDR3 region has 14 residues. The CDR3 reads CASSARGPSPEAFF. The CDR3 bases are TGTGCCAGCAGCGCGCGGGGCCCCAGCCCTGAAGCTTTCTTT.

The chain recombines TRBV5-1 with TRBJ2-6; TRBD1 agrees at 7 bases. Germline V CDR1 and CDR2: SGHRS, YFSETQ. The CDR3 is 17 residues long. V shed 3 bases, J shed 2 bases, and the junction held 8 bases outside the gene matches. The CDR3 sequence is CASSYLGQDTGANVLTF. The CDR3 nucleotides are TGCGCCAGCAGCTATCTTGGACAGGACACTGGGGCCAACGTCCTGACTTTC.

The chain has TRBV4-1 and TRBJ1-5; 10 nucleotides align to TRBD1. V trimming: 4 bases; J trimming: 7 bases; junction bases outside the gene matches: 4. Germline CDR1 reads MGHRA; CDR2 reads YSYEKL. CDR3 length: 14 residues. As DNA, the CDR3 is TGCGCCAGCAGCCTAGGGACAGGGGCCCAGCCCCAGCATTTT. Translating gives CASSLGTGAQPQHF.

This clone was counted only a few times. The chain combines TRBV5-4 with TRBJ2-2, with 8 bases lining up with TRBD1. Looked up from germline, CDR1 is SGHNT and CDR2 is YYREEE (reference sequence). The V segment lost 3 bases and the J segment 5 bases; nucleotides outside the gene matches: 6. This CDR3 comprises 15 residues. This CDR3 reads CASSYKTGVTGELFF. DNA for the CDR3: TGTGCCAGCAGCTACAAGACAGGGGTAACCGGGGAGCTGTTTTTT.

The chain combines TRBV13 with TRBJ1-4, with D perhaps matching TRBD1 (5 bases). Germline CDR1 reads PRHDT; CDR2 reads FYEKMQ (reference sequence). V shed 6 bases and J shed 4 bases, with 15 bases lying between them. This CDR3 region has 15 residues. In DNA, the CDR3 is TGTGCCAGCAGTCTCAGACAGACCGGTAATGAAAAACTGTTTTTT. This sequence encodes CASSLRQTGNEKLFF.

The chain employs TRBV27 and TRBJ1-1; TRBD1 might be the D (6 bases). The germline gives CDR1 MNHEY, CDR2 SMNVEV (reference sequence). V shed 6 bases and J shed 3 bases, with 14 bases lying between them. The CDR3 is 14 residues long. CDR3 residues: CASRLRGRDTEAFF. CDR3 bases: TGTGCCAGCAGACTCAGGGGTAGGGACACTGAAGCTTTCTTT.

The chain links TRBV10-3 to TRBJ1-6, with D unclear. V lost 2 bases, J lost 0 bases, and 11 bases lay in between. This CDR3 region has 17 residues. Germline V gene lookup returns CDR1 ENHRY and CDR2 SYGVKD. The CDR3 region is CAISEGGRLSYNSPLHF. The CDR3 DNA reads as TGTGCCATCAGTGAGGGTGGCCGACTCTCCTATAATTCACCCCTCCACTTT.

This chain connects TRBV7-8 to TRBJ1-3; D is ambiguous. The CDR3 is 14 residues long. V was trimmed by 1 base and J by 3 bases, leaving 7 bases between them. Germline CDR1 reads SGHVS; CDR2 reads FQNEAQ. The CDR3 reads CASSLVPGGNTIYF. In DNA form, the CDR3 reads TGTGCCAGCAGCTTAGTTCCGGGTGGAAACACCATATATTTT.

The chain recombines TRBV2 with TRBJ2-3, with D possibly matching TRBD2 (6 bases). Germline lookup yields CDR1 SNHLY and CDR2 FYNNEI. The CDR3 extends over 17 amino acids. Trimming stripped 5 bases from V and 2 bases from J, with 20 bases between. CDR3 nucleotides: TGTGCCAGCAGTCCTGAGGGGACTTCCCCCGTCACAGATACGCAGTATTTT. Translating it yields CASSPEGTSPVTDTQYF.

This chain links TRBV18 with TRBJ1-4, with D perhaps TRBD1 (5 bases). Germline V CDR1 and CDR2: KGHSH, LQKENI. This CDR3 comprises 16 residues. Trimming pared 5 bases from V and 0 bases from J, leaving 13 bases between. The DNA for the CDR3 is TGTGCCAGCTCAGCAAGACAGCTTGCAACTAATGAAAAACTGTTTTTT. Translating it yields CASSARQLATNEKLFF.

The chain couples TRBV11-2 to TRBJ2-7, with D perhaps TRBD1 (6 bases). The CDR3 consists of 15 residues. CDR1 and CDR2 (germline): SGHAT, FQNNGV. Trimming left V 3 bases short and J 3 bases short, with 15 bases between. The CDR3 loop reads CASSFPDRLIYEQYF. The CDR3 region has the DNA TGTGCCAGCAGCTTTCCTGACAGGTTGATCTACGAGCAGTACTTC.

The rearrangement links TRBV18 to TRBJ1-2; possible D gene TRBD1, 5 bases. V was clipped by 4 bases and J by 5 bases, with 14 bases between them. Per germline, CDR1 KGHSH and CDR2 LQKENI. The CDR3 spans 14 residues. CDR3 protein: CASSQQPGDYGYTF. The DNA for the CDR3 is TGTGCCAGCTCACAACAGCCGGGGGATTATGGCTACACCTTC.

J is TRBJ1-4 and V is TRBV5-6; 10 bases line up with TRBD1. Germline V gene lookup returns CDR1 SGHDT and CDR2 YYEEEE. The trim removed 4 bases at V and 6 bases at J, leaving 6 bases unmatched. The CDR3 has 15 residues. CDR3 sequence reads: CASSKAGTGDEKLFF. Here the CDR3 DNA reads TGTGCCAGCAGCAAGGCCGGGACAGGGGATGAAAAACTGTTTTTT.

The DNA of the CDR3 is TGTGCCAGCTCACCACTTATGAGGGCAACGAACACTGAAGCTTTCTTT. This sequence encodes CASSPLMRATNTEAFF. The chain combines TRBV18 with TRBJ1-1; D unresolved. V dropped 1 base and J dropped 1 base, with 13 bases sitting between them. The CDR3 spans 16 residues. The germline V gene has CDR1 KGHSH and CDR2 LQKENI.

This clone has only one observation. J is TRBJ2-5 and V is TRBV6-6; 8 nucleotides align to TRBD1. The junction had 12 bases not matched to a gene; V was cut back by 4 bases and J by 5 bases. The CDR3 is 16 amino acids. Per the germline V gene, CDR1 is MNHNY and CDR2 is SVGAGI (reference sequence). The chain's CDR3 is CASSSGRQGRRETQYF. CDR3 nucleotide sequence: TGTGCCAGCAGTTCGGGACGACAGGGGCGCCGGGAGACCCAGTACTTC.

V and J are TRBV6-5 and TRBJ1-5; a weak D match, TRBD1 (6 bases). In germline, CDR1 is MNHEY, CDR2 SVGAGI. This CDR3 is 15 amino acids long. V dropped 4 bases and J dropped 4 bases, with 14 bases sitting between them. The CDR3 reads CASSSDRTSNQPQHF. CDR3 bases: TGTGCCAGCAGTTCGGACAGAACCTCGAATCAGCCCCAGCATTTT.

The genes are TRBV30 and TRBJ2-6; possible D gene TRBD2, 6 bases. Germline V lookup: CDR1 GTSNPN, CDR2 SVGIG (reference sequence). The CDR3 spans 12 residues. The CDR3 nucleotides read TGTGGGGGGGTCTCTGGGGCCAACGTCCTGACTTTC. This codes for CGGVSGANVLTF.

For the CDR3, the DNA is TGTGCCAGCAGAACGACAGGGGGAAACTCACCCCTCCACTTT. It translates to CASRTTGGNSPLHF. The chain carries TRBV6-5 and TRBJ1-6, with 9 bases lining up with TRBD1. CDR1 is MNHEY and CDR2 is SVGAGI in the germline V gene. Losses at the gene ends were 6 bases for V and 10 bases for J; bases not matched to a gene: 7. The CDR3 runs 14 residues.

The V call is TRBV11-2, the J call TRBJ1-4, with 8 bases matching TRBD1. V trimming: 2 bases; J trimming: 7 bases; junction bases outside the gene matches: 0. Germline assignment: CDR1 SGHAT and CDR2 FQNNGV. The CDR3 sequence is 13 residues long. CDR3 nucleotide sequence: TGTGCCAGCAGCTTAACAGGGGGTGAAAAACTGTTTTTT. Its translation: CASSLTGGEKLFF.

The V and J genes are TRBV7-9 and TRBJ1-5, with 9 bases that match TRBD1. Germline CDR1 and CDR2: SEHNR and FQNEAQ (reference sequence). V shed 3 bases, J shed 7 bases, and the junction held 4 bases outside the gene matches. The CDR3 runs 14 residues. CDR3 DNA sequence: TGTGCCAGCAGCTTCGGGACAGGGAACCAGCCCCAGCATTTT. Encoded protein: CASSFGTGNQPQHF.

The chain combines TRBV5-4 with TRBJ1-6; D perhaps matches TRBD1 (5 bases). The CDR3 is made up of 16 amino acids. Germline values: CDR1 SGHNT, CDR2 YYREEE (reference sequence). Trimming took off 0 bases at V and 6 bases at J, with 13 bases between the two ends. The chain's CDR3 is CASSLVGGRSNSPLHF. The CDR3 DNA follows: TGTGCCAGCAGCTTGGTCGGGGGGAGGTCTAATTCACCCCTCCACTTT.

This rearrangement joins TRBV7-2 to TRBJ1-1; 8 positions match TRBD1. V lost 4 bases to trimming and J lost 0 bases; unmatched junction nucleotides: 7. The CDR3 has 16 residues. Per germline, CDR1 SGHTA and CDR2 FQGNSA. This chain's CDR3 is CASSSLTGQVNTEAFF. CDR3 coding DNA: TGTGCCAGCAGCTCCTTGACGGGACAGGTGAACACTGAAGCTTTCTTT.

V is TRBV10-3 and J is TRBJ1-2, with 7 bases lining up with TRBD1. This CDR3 has 17 amino acids. Per the germline V gene, CDR1 is ENHRY and CDR2 is SYGVKD. Germline trimming cut 2 bases from V and 4 bases from J; bases unmatched to any gene: 13. The CDR3 protein is CAISERPGQAVSYGYTF. CDR3 nucleotide sequence: TGTGCCATCAGTGAGCGACCCGGACAGGCCGTTAGCTATGGCTACACCTTC.